Shown below are 19 T cell receptor beta chains from a single sample sequenced in a study of cytomegalovirus exposure and HLA in healthy donors (TCRdb year 2017). Library method: the immunoSEQ multiplex PCR assay. The clones in this table, taken by TCRdb from immuneACCESS, are in-frame only. Not every clone is retained; where verified, under half of the shortfall comes from an unresolved V gene, and the cause of the rest is unknown. The sample includes over 100,000 clones, with around nine tenths observed a single time. About 2% of the sample goes to the ten largest clones. What was sequenced was PBMCs. These receptors all stem from a woman between 18 and 29 years old in good health and CMV-seronegative.

CDR3 bases: TGTGCCAGCAGCTTGGGACAGGAGAATGAGCAGTTCTTC. This sequence encodes CASSLGQENEQFF. The chain is built from TRBV7-3 and TRBJ2-1; TRBD1 matches 8 bases. CDR1 is SGHTA, CDR2 FQGTGA, per germline. Trimming took 3 bases from V and 7 from J; bases not matched to a gene: 2. CDR3 length equals 13 residues.

V usage is TRBV6-5 and J usage is TRBJ2-5; 7 bases line up with TRBD1. The length of the CDR3 is 13 residues. Trimming took 6 bases from V and 5 from J; bases not matched to a gene: 6. The germline CDR1 and CDR2 sequences are MNHEY and SVGAGI. CDR3 protein: CASSTDRRETQYF. For the CDR3, the DNA is TGTGCCAGCAGCACGGACAGGAGGGAGACCCAGTACTTC.

The chain carries TRBV18 and TRBJ1-1, with TRBD1 as a possible D gene (5 bases). The germline V gene has CDR1 KGHSH and CDR2 LQKENI. V was clipped by 6 bases and J by 3 bases, with 20 bases between them. There are 16 residues in the CDR3. CDR3 bases: TGTGCCAGCTCCGCCAGGGCCGTTGGGTGGGACACTGAAGCTTTCTTT. This translates into CASSARAVGWDTEAFF.

This sequence joins TRBV7-9 and TRBJ1-2; a weak D match, TRBD1 (5 bases). Germline lookup yields CDR1 SEHNR and CDR2 FQNEAQ (reference sequence). V was cut by 5 bases and J by 6 bases, with 16 bases left in between. The CDR3 covers 14 residues. The CDR3 sequence: CASSRDSLLNGYTF. CDR3 DNA: TGTGCCAGCAGCCGCGACAGCCTCCTTAATGGCTACACCTTC.

The CDR3, as DNA: TGTGCCAGTCGCACTGGACAGGGGAACTATGGCTACACCTTC. Protein sequence: CASRTGQGNYGYTF. The chain carries TRBV28 and TRBJ1-2; TRBD1 matches 9 bases. The trim removed 9 bases at V and 2 bases at J, leaving 7 bases unmatched. The CDR3 length is 14 residues. Germline values: CDR1 MDHEN, CDR2 SYDVKM.

The chain joins TRBV5-8 to TRBJ2-7; D gene uncertain. The CDR3 covers 13 residues. Deletions cut 1 base from V and 7 bases from J, with 12 bases between. Looked up from germline, CDR1 is SGHTS and CDR2 is YDEGEE. The CDR3 loop is CASSLRYPGEQYF. The CDR3 DNA reads as TGTGCCAGCAGCTTGCGGTATCCCGGGGAGCAGTACTTC.

The chain joins TRBV5-4 to TRBJ2-1; 12 bases agree with TRBD2. With V trimmed by 4 bases and J by 3 bases, 5 bases remained unmatched. Per germline, CDR1 SGHNT and CDR2 YYREEE (reference sequence). This CDR3 spans 16 amino acids. Written as DNA, the CDR3 is TGTGCCAGCAGCGACGGGGGACTAGCGGGCTACAATGAGCAGTTCTTC. Its protein product is CASSDGGLAGYNEQFF.

This clone appeared once. The CDR3 sequence is CASAVNYGYTF. As DNA, the CDR3 is TGTGCCAGCGCGGTTAACTATGGCTACACCTTC. The rearrangement joins TRBV28 to TRBJ1-2, with D unclear. Per germline, CDR1 MDHEN and CDR2 SYDVKM. This CDR3 has 11 residues. The germline V and J ends were trimmed by 8 bases and 1 base, with 5 bases remaining between them.

The chain links TRBV27 to TRBJ2-5; D might be TRBD2 (6 bases). Between the trimmed V and J ends, which lost 4 bases and 4 bases, there was a span of 16 bases. From germline, CDR1 is MNHEY and CDR2 SMNVEV (reference sequence). The CDR3 totals 15 residues. The chain's CDR3 is CASSYSGLSLETQYF. CDR3 coding DNA: TGTGCCAGCAGTTACTCGGGACTGTCCTTAGAGACCCAGTACTTC.

This clone was observed a single time. The CDR3 DNA reads TGTGCCAGCAGCCCGGACAGGGCTAACTATGGCTACACCTTC. Protein sequence: CASSPDRANYGYTF. This rearrangement joins TRBV6-1 to TRBJ1-2; 8 bases fit TRBD1. This CDR3 contains 14 residues. J lost 0 bases, V lost 6 bases, and 3 bases had no gene match. Germline lookup yields CDR1 MNHNS and CDR2 SASEGT.

The chain carries TRBV4-3 and TRBJ1-1; D remains ambiguous. CDR3 length: 13 residues. The germline V gene encodes CDR1 LGHNA and CDR2 YSLEER. Trimming cost V 1 base and J 5 bases, with 8 bases left between them. The CDR3 DNA reads as TGCGCCAGCAGCCAAGCGATGGCAACTGAAGCTTTCTTT. The encoded protein is CASSQAMATEAFF.

V gene TRBV7-2 combines with J gene TRBJ1-5, with D uncertain. The CDR3 is 16 amino acids. Trimming cost V 0 bases and J 1 base, with 10 bases left between them. Germline lookup yields CDR1 SGHTA and CDR2 FQGNSA. The CDR3 here is CASSLATPSSNQPQHF. CDR3 DNA sequence: TGTGCCAGCAGCTTAGCAACACCCTCGAGCAATCAGCCCCAGCATTTT.

The rearrangement uses TRBV30 and TRBJ1-2; 12 bases match TRBD1. The ends lost 1 base at V and 4 bases at J; junction bases unmatched: 13. From germline, CDR1 is GTSNPN and CDR2 SVGIG (reference sequence). The CDR3 runs to 18 residues. The CDR3 bases are TGTGCCTGGAGTGGTCAAGGGAGGGGGACAGGGGGCAGCTATGGCTACACCTTC. Amino acids: CAWSGQGRGTGGSYGYTF. The whole variable domain, filled in from reference TRBV30 and TRBJ1-2, reads SQTIHQWPATLVQPVGSPLSLECTVEGTSNPNLYWYRQAAGRGLQLLFYSVGIGQISSEVPQNLSASRPQDRQFILSSKKLLLSDSGFYLCAWSGQGRGTGGSYGYTFGSGTRLTVV.

The CDR3 is CASSLAMGLASSTDTQYF. In DNA, the CDR3 is TGTGCCAGCAGCTTAGCGATGGGACTAGCGTCTAGCACAGATACGCAGTATTTT. The chain recombines TRBV7-9 with TRBJ2-3; the match to TRBD2 covers 10 bases. This CDR3 is built from 18 residues. With V trimmed by 0 bases and J by 0 bases, 6 bases remained unmatched. The V gene's germline CDR1 is SEHNR and CDR2 FQNEAQ (reference sequence).

The chain employs TRBV7-2 and TRBJ1-3, with 10 bases matching TRBD1. J gave up 4 bases and V 3 bases, and 3 bases lay outside the gene matches. The CDR3 runs to 15 residues. Germline CDR1 reads SGHTA; CDR2 reads FQGNSA. The CDR3 protein is CASSLGQGRGNTIYF. CDR3 coding DNA: TGTGCCAGCAGCTTGGGACAGGGGAGAGGAAACACCATATATTTT. The full variable domain, with the rest looked up from reference TRBV7-2 and TRBJ1-3, is GAGVSQSPSNKVTEKGKDVELRCDPISGHTALYWYRQSLGQGLEFLIYFQGNSAPDKSGLPSDRFSAERTGGSVSTLTIQRTQQEDSAVYLCASSLGQGRGNTIYFGEGSWLTVV.

The sample holds a few counts of this clone. The genes are TRBV2 and TRBJ1-1; 7 bases agree with TRBD1. V lost 5 bases, J lost 0 bases, and 3 bases stayed unmatched. The V gene's germline CDR1 is SNHLY and CDR2 FYNNEI. The CDR3 is 14 amino acids. The CDR3 reads CASSNRGMNTEAFF. The CDR3 DNA follows: TGTGCCAGCAGTAACAGGGGAATGAACACTGAAGCTTTCTTT.

This chain joins TRBV4-2 and TRBJ2-1; maybe TRBD1 (5 bases). Per the germline V gene, CDR1 is LGHNA and CDR2 is YNFKEQ. The length of the CDR3 is 15 residues. Trimming pared 1 base from V and 7 bases from J, leaving 14 bases between. This CDR3 reads CASSQGQFSPNEQFF. CDR3 nucleotides: TGTGCCAGCAGCCAAGGACAGTTTAGCCCAAATGAGCAGTTCTTC.

This clone came up once. This chain links TRBV7-7 with TRBJ2-5, with D perhaps matching TRBD1 (6 bases). The CDR3 is 13 residues long. The germline CDR1 and CDR2 sequences are SSHAT and FNYEAQ (reference sequence). V was clipped by 5 bases and J by 2 bases, with 9 bases between them. CDR3 sequence: CASSQGQQETQYF. The CDR3 coding sequence is TGTGCCAGCAGCCAAGGACAGCAAGAGACCCAGTACTTC.

This clone has a single count. The rearrangement joins TRBV19 to TRBJ1-5, with 8 bases matching TRBD1. The CDR3 is 18 amino acids. From germline, CDR1 is LNHDA and CDR2 SQIVND (reference sequence). Germline trimming cut 5 bases from V and 1 base from J; bases unmatched to any gene: 13. The CDR3 is CASSRPRQGWGSNQPQHF. The CDR3 DNA sequence: TGTGCCAGTAGTCGCCCCCGACAGGGGTGGGGGAGCAATCAGCCCCAGCATTTT. The variable domain in full, with the rest retrieved from reference TRBV19 and TRBJ1-5, is DGGITQSPKYLFRKEGQNVTLSCEQNLNHDAMYWYRQDPGQGLRLIYYSQIVNDFQKGDIAEGYSVSREKKESFPLTVTSAQKNPTAFYLCASSRPRQGWGSNQPQHFGDGTRLSIL.